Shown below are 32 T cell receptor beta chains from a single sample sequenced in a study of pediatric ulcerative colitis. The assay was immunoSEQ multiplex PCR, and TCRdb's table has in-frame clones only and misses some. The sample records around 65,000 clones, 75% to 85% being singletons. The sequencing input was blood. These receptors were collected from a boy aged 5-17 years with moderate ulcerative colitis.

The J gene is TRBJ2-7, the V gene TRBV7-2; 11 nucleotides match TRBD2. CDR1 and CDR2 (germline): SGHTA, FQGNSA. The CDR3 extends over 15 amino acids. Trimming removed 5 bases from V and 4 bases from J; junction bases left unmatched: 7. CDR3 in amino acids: CASSQLAGEVYEQYF. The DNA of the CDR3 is TGTGCCAGCAGCCAACTAGCGGGAGAGGTATACGAGCAGTACTTC.

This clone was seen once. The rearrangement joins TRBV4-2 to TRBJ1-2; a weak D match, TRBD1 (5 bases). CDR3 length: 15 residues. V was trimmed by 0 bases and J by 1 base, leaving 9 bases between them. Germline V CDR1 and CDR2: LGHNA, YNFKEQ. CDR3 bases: TGTGCCAGCAGCCAAGAAACAGGCCTTAACTATGGCTACACCTTC. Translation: CASSQETGLNYGYTF.

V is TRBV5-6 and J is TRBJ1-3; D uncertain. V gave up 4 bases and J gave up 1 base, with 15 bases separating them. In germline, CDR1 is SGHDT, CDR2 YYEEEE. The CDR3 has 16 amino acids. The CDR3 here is CASSRPGGVSGNTIYF. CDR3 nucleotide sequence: TGTGCCAGCAGCCGACCGGGCGGGGTTTCTGGAAACACCATATATTTT.

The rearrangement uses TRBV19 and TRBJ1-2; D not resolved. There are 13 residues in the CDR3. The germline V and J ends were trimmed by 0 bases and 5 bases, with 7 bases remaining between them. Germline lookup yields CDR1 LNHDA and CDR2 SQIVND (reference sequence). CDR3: CASSIDLGYGYTF. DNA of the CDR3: TGTGCCAGTAGTATAGATTTGGGGTATGGCTACACCTTC.

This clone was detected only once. The CDR3 is CASSSTGGLENEQFF. The CDR3 bases are TGTGCCAGCAGCTCCACAGGGGGCCTGGAGAATGAGCAGTTCTTC. V is TRBV7-2 and J is TRBJ2-1; 9 nucleotides match TRBD1. Trimming cost V 4 bases and J 7 bases; bases outside gene matches: 8. This CDR3 spans 15 amino acids. The V gene's germline CDR1 is SGHTA and CDR2 FQGNSA.

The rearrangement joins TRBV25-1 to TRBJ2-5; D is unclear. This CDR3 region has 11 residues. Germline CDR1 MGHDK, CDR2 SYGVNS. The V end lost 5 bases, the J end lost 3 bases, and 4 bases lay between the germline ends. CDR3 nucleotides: TGTGCCAGCAGTACGAAAGAGACCCAGTACTTC. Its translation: CASSTKETQYF. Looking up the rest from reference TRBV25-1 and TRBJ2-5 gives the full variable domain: EADIYQTPRYLVIGTGKKITLECSQTMGHDKMYWYQQDPGMELHLIHYSYGVNSTEKGDLSSESTVSRIRTEHFPLTLESARPSHTSQYLCASSTKETQYFGPGTRLLVL.

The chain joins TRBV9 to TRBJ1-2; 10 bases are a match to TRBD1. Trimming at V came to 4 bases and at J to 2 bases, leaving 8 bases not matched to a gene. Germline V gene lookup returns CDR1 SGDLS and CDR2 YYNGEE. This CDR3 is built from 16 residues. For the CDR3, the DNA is TGTGCCAGCAGCCCAAAGCGGACAGGGGGGAACTATGGCTACACCTTC. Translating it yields CASSPKRTGGNYGYTF.

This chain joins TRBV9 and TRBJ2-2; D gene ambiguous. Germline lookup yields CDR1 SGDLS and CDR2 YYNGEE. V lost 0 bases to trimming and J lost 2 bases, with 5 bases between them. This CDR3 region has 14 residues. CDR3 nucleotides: TGTGCCAGCAGCGTAGACGGAAACACCGGGGAGCTGTTTTTT. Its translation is CASSVDGNTGELFF. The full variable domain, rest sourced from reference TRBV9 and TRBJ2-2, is DSGVTQTPKHLITATGQRVTLRCSPRSGDLSVYWYQQSLDQGLQFLIQYYNGEERAKGNILERFSAQQFPDLHSELNLSSLELGDSALYFCASSVDGNTGELFFGEGSRLTVL.

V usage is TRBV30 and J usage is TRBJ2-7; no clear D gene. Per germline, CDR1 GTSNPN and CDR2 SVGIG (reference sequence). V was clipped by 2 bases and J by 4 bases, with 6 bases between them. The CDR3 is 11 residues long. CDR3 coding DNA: TGTGCCTGGAGTCCCCAATACGAGCAGTACTTC. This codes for CAWSPQYEQYF. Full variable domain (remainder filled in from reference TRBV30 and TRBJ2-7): SQTIHQWPATLVQPVGSPLSLECTVEGTSNPNLYWYRQAAGRGLQLLFYSVGIGQISSEVPQNLSASRPQDRQFILSSKKLLLSDSGFYLCAWSPQYEQYFGPGTRLTVT.

Here the CDR3 DNA reads TGTGCCAGCAGCGTAGATGGAAAGAGTGGCAAACTACTGTTTTTT. Its protein product is CASSVDGKSGKLLFF. The rearrangement joins TRBV9 to TRBJ1-4, with unresolved D. There are 15 residues in the CDR3. Germline V CDR1 and CDR2: SGDLS, YYNGEE. V was cut by 0 bases and J by 13 bases, with 19 bases left in between.

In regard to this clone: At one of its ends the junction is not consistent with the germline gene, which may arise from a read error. CDR3 region: CASSRLDRPPGDTIYF. The CDR3 DNA reads TGTGCCAGCAGCCGCCTGGACAGGCCACCTGGAGACACCATATATTTT. The chain links TRBV5-6 to TRBJ1-3, with 7 nucleotides matching TRBD1. Germline V gene data show CDR1 as SGHDT and CDR2 as YYEEEE. The CDR3 is 16 residues long.

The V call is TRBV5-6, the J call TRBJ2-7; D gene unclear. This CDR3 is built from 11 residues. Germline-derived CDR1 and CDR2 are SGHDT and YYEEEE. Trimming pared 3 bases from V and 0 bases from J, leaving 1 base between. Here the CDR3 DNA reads TGTGCCAGCAGCTCCTCCTACGAGCAGTACTTC. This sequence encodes CASSSSYEQYF.

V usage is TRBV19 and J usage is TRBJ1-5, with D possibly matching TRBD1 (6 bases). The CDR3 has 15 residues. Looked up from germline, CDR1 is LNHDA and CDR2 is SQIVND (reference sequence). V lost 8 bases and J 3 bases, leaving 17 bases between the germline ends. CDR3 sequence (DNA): TGTGCCAGTCAAGGACTAGGGGGAACCAATCAGCCCCAGCATTTT. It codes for CASQGLGGTNQPQHF.

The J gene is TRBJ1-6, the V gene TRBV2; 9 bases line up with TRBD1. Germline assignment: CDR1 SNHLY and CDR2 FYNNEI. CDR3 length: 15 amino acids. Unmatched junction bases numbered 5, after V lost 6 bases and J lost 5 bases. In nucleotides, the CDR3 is TGTGCCAGCAGGCGCTGGACAGGGGATAATTCACCCCTCCACTTT. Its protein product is CASRRWTGDNSPLHF.

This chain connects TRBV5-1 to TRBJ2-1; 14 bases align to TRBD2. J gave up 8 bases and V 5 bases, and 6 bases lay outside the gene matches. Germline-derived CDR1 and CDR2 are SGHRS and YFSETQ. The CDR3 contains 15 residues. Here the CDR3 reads CASRRGLAGGHEQFF. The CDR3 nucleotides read TGCGCCAGCAGACGAGGACTAGCGGGAGGTCATGAGCAGTTCTTC.

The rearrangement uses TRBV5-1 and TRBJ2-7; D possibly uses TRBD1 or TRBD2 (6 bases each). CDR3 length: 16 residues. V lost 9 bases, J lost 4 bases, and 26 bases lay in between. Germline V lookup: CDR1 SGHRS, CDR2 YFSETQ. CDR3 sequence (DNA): TGCGCCATCACTATCGGGGGCGGACGATCTAAATACGAGCAGTACTTC. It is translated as CAITIGGGRSKYEQYF.

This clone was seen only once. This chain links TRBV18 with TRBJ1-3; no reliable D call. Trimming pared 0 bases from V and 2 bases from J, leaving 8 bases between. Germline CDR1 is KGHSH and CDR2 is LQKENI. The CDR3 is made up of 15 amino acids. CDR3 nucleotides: TGTGCCAGCTCACCACCCTCAAAGCCTGGAAACACCATATATTTT. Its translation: CASSPPSKPGNTIYF. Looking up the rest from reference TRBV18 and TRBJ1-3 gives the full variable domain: NAGVMQNPRHLVRRRGQEARLRCSPMKGHSHVYWYRQLPEEGLKFMVYLQKENIIDESGMPKERFSAEFPKEGPSILRIQQVVRGDSAAYFCASSPPSKPGNTIYFGEGSWLTVV.

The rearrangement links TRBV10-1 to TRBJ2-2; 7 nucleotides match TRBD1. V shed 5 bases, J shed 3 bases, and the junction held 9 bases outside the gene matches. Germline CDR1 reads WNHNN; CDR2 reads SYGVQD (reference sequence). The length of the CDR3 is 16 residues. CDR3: CASSPDDRVHTGELFF. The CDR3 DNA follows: TGCGCCAGCAGTCCCGACGACAGGGTCCACACCGGGGAGCTGTTTTTT.

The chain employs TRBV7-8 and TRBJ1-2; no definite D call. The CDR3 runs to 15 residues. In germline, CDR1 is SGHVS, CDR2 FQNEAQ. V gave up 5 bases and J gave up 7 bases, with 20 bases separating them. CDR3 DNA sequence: TGTGCCAGCAGCCCCCGTCAGGAGACCTTATCTGGCTACACCTTC. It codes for CASSPRQETLSGYTF.

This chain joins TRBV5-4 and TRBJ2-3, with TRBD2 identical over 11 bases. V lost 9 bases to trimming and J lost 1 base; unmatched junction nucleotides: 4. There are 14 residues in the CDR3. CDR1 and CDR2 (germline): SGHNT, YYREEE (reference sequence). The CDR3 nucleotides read TGTGCCATACGACTAGCGGGGCGCACAGATACGCAGTATTTT. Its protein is CAIRLAGRTDTQYF.

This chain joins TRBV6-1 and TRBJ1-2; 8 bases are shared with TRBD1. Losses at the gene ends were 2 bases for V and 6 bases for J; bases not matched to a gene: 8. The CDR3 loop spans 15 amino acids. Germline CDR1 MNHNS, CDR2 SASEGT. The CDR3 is CASSELQGARHGYTF. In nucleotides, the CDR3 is TGTGCCAGCAGTGAACTGCAGGGGGCGCGGCATGGCTACACCTTC.

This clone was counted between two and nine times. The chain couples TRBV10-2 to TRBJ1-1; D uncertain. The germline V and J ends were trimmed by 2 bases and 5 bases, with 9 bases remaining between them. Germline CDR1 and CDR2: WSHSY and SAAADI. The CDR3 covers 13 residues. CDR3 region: CASSEISWTEAFF. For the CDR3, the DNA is TGCGCCAGCAGTGAGATATCCTGGACTGAAGCTTTCTTT.

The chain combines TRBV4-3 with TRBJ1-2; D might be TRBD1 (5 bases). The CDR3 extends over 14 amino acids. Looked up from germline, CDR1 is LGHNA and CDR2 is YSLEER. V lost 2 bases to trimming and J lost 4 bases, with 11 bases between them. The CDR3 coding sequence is TGCGCCAGCAGCCAAATGGGAGGGACCTATGGCTACACCTTC. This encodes CASSQMGGTYGYTF.

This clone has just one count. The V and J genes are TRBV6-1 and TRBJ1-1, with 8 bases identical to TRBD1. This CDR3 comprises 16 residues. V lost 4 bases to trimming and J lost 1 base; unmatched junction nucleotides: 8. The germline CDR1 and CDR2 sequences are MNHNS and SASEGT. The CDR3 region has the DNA TGTGCCAGCAGTGTACGCACAGGGGGTTGGAACACTGAAGCTTTCTTT. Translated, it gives CASSVRTGGWNTEAFF.

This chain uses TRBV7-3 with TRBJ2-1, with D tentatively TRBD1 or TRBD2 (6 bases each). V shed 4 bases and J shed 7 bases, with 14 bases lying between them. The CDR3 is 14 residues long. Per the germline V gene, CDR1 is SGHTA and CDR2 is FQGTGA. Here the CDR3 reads CASSSSGAPNEQFF. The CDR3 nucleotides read TGTGCCAGCAGCTCTTCGGGGGCTCCTAATGAGCAGTTCTTC.

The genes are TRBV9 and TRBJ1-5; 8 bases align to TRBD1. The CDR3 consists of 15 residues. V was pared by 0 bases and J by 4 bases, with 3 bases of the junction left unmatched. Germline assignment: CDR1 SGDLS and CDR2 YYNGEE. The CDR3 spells CASSVGTGWNQPQHF. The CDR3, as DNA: TGTGCCAGCAGCGTAGGGACAGGGTGGAATCAGCCCCAGCATTTT.

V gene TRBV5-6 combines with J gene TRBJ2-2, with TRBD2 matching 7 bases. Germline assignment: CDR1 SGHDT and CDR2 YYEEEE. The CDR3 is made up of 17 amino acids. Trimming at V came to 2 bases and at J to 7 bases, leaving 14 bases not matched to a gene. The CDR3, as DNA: TGTGCCAGCAGCTTCCTAATCGCGGGAGTGAATATCGGGGAGCTGTTTTTT. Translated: CASSFLIAGVNIGELFF.

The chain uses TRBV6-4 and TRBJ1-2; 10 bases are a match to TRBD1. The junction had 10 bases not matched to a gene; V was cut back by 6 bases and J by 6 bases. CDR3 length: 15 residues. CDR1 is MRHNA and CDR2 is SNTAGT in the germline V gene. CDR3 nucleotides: TGTGCCAGCAGCCGTACTCCGGGACAGGGGCATGGCTACACCTTC. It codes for CASSRTPGQGHGYTF.

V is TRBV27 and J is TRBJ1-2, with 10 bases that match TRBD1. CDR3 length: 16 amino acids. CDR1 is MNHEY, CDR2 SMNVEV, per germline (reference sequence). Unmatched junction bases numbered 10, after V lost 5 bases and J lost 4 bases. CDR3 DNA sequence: TGTGCCAGCAGTCGACAGGGGGCTTCAGTAGGCTATGGCTACACCTTC. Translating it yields CASSRQGASVGYGYTF.

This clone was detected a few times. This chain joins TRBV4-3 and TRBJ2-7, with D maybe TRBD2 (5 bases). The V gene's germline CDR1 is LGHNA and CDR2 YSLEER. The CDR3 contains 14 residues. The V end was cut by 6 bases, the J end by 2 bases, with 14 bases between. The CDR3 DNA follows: TGCGCCAGCAGACGGCAGGCGGGCGCCTACGAGCAGTACTTC. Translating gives CASRRQAGAYEQYF.

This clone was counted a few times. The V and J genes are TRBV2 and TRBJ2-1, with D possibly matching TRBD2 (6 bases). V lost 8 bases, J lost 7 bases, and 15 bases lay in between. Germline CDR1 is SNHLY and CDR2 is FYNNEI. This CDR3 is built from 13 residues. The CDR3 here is CASFAGRGNEQFF. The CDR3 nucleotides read TGTGCCAGCTTCGCGGGGCGAGGAAATGAGCAGTTCTTC.

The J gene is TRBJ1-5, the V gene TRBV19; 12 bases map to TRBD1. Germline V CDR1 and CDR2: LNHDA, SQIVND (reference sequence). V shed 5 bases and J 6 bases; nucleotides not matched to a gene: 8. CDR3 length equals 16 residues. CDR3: CASSSAMGQGAQPQHF. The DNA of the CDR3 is TGTGCCAGTAGTTCCGCAATGGGACAGGGGGCTCAGCCCCAGCATTTT.